The 20 T cell receptor beta chains listed next were all sequenced from one sample in a study of blood T cell repertoires in COVID-19. Assay used: immunoSEQ multiplex PCR; TCRdb lists only in-frame clones, some missing. The data show 200,000 to 250,000 clones, with around four fifths seen just once and around 8% held by the top ten. Sequencing input: peripheral blood. These receptors were collected from an elderly woman with COVID-19, enrolled during active disease.

This chain connects TRBV7-3 to TRBJ1-1; TRBD1 agrees at 7 bases. The V segment lost 3 bases and the J segment 1 base; nucleotides outside the gene matches: 5. This CDR3 region has 15 residues. CDR1 is SGHTA, CDR2 FQGTGA, per germline. The CDR3 spells CASSFQGGRNTEAFF. The CDR3 region has the DNA TGTGCCAGCAGCTTCCAGGGGGGTAGGAACACTGAAGCTTTCTTT.

The chain employs TRBV25-1 and TRBJ1-1; no firm D call. This CDR3 comprises 13 residues. Per germline, CDR1 MGHDK and CDR2 SYGVNS. Trimming stripped 5 bases from V and 2 bases from J, with 9 bases between. The CDR3: CASSYAGNTEAFF. In nucleotides, the CDR3 is TGTGCCAGCAGTTACGCAGGTAACACTGAAGCTTTCTTT. The whole variable domain, remainder taken from reference TRBV25-1 and TRBJ1-1, is EADIYQTPRYLVIGTGKKITLECSQTMGHDKMYWYQQDPGMELHLIHYSYGVNSTEKGDLSSESTVSRIRTEHFPLTLESARPSHTSQYLCASSYAGNTEAFFGQGTRLTVV.

This clone was observed a single time. This CDR3 is CASSLQDQGYTF. CDR3 nucleotide sequence: TGTGCCAGCAGCTTGCAGGATCAAGGCTACACCTTC. The gene calls are TRBV7-9 and TRBJ1-2; no reliable D call. The CDR3 totals 12 residues. Germline CDR1 and CDR2: SEHNR and FQNEAQ (reference sequence). Between the trimmed V and J ends, which lost 3 bases and 8 bases, there was a span of 10 bases.

This chain connects TRBV18 to TRBJ1-1, with 8 bases that match TRBD1. The CDR3 extends over 16 amino acids. Germline loops: CDR1 KGHSH, CDR2 LQKENI. Trimming removed 2 bases from V and 0 bases from J; junction bases left unmatched: 5. In nucleotides, the CDR3 is TGTGCCAGCTCACCAAACAGGGGGGCTATGAACACTGAAGCTTTCTTT. Translated, it gives CASSPNRGAMNTEAFF. Based on the CDR3 plus reference TRBV18 and TRBJ1-1, the full variable domain is NAGVMQNPRHLVRRRGQEARLRCSPMKGHSHVYWYRQLPEEGLKFMVYLQKENIIDESGMPKERFSAEFPKEGPSILRIQQVVRGDSAAYFCASSPNRGAMNTEAFFGQGTRLTVV.

The V and J genes are TRBV9 and TRBJ2-5, with no clear D. This CDR3 spans 12 amino acids. Germline loops: CDR1 SGDLS, CDR2 YYNGEE. V was pared by 3 bases and J by 5 bases, with 8 bases between. CDR3 protein: CASSGDTETQYF. The CDR3 nucleotides are TGTGCCAGCAGCGGAGACACGGAGACCCAGTACTTC.

The chain is built from TRBV7-2 and TRBJ2-7; TRBD1 is a possible D gene (6 bases). The CDR3 has 14 amino acids. CDR1 and CDR2 (germline): SGHTA, FQGNSA. Trimming removed 5 bases from V and 2 bases from J, with 13 bases in between. The CDR3 sequence is CASSTYDRTYEQYF. DNA of the CDR3: TGTGCCAGCAGCACCTACGACAGGACCTACGAGCAGTACTTC.

The gene calls are TRBV10-3 and TRBJ1-5; 8 positions agree with TRBD1. The V and J ends lost 6 bases and 7 bases, in that order; junction bases with no gene match: 8. Looked up from germline, CDR1 is ENHRY and CDR2 is SYGVKD. The CDR3 is 14 amino acids. The CDR3 DNA sequence: TGTGCCATCAGCGGAACAGGGGGGGAACAGCCCCAGCATTTT. It encodes CAISGTGGEQPQHF.

This clone was recorded a few times. The rearrangement uses TRBV7-8 and TRBJ1-1; perhaps TRBD1 as D (6 bases). CDR3 length: 15 residues. The germline V gene has CDR1 SGHVS and CDR2 FQNEAQ. Trimming cost V 5 bases and J 0 bases, with 13 bases left between them. The CDR3 loop is CASSARDIMNTEAFF. CDR3 nucleotide sequence: TGTGCCAGCAGCGCCCGGGACATCATGAACACTGAAGCTTTCTTT. The complete variable domain, with remaining parts taken from reference TRBV7-8 and TRBJ1-1, reads GAGVSQSPRYKVAKRGQDVALRCDPISGHVSLFWYQQALGQGPEFLTYFQNEAQLDKSGLPSDRFFAERPEGSVSTLKIQRTQQEDSAVYLCASSARDIMNTEAFFGQGTRLTVV.

This clone was detected a few times. The CDR3 DNA sequence: TGTGCCAGTACTTTCGAACGTCAGCCCCAGCATTTT. It is translated as CASTFERQPQHF. The rearrangement uses TRBV12-3 or TRBV12-4 and TRBJ1-5; D ambiguous. The CDR3 spans 12 residues. V dropped 9 bases and J dropped 6 bases, with 12 bases sitting between them.

The V and J genes are TRBV3-1 (or the pseudogene TRBV3-2) and TRBJ2-2, with 12 positions matching TRBD2. The CDR3 is 16 amino acids. The junction had 9 bases not matched to a gene; V was cut back by 6 bases and J by 7 bases. Germline CDR1 and CDR2: LGHDT and YNNKEL (reference sequence). CDR3 bases: TGTGCCAGCAGACTTCTAGCGGGGGGGCCGAACGGGGAGCTGTTTTTT. It yields the protein CASRLLAGGPNGELFF.

This clone was picked up one time. V and J are TRBV5-1 and TRBJ2-5; the match to TRBD1 covers 7 bases. The CDR3 length is 12 residues. V shed 7 bases and J 5 bases; nucleotides not matched to a gene: 5. Germline assignment: CDR1 SGHRS and CDR2 YFSETQ. CDR3 DNA: TGCGCCAGCGGGACAGCCCAGGAGACCCAGTACTTC. Its translation: CASGTAQETQYF.

V and J are TRBV30 and TRBJ2-7; D is perhaps TRBD2 (6 bases). Germline V lookup: CDR1 GTSNPN, CDR2 SVGIG (reference sequence). The length of the CDR3 is 12 residues. CDR3 DNA sequence: TGTGCTGTGGGGGGAATCACGCTCGAGCAGTACTTC. This translates into CAVGGITLEQYF.

Only a few counts were recorded for this clone. V gene TRBV3-1 (or the pseudogene TRBV3-2) combines with J gene TRBJ1-6; D gene ambiguous. CDR3 length equals 13 residues. Germline values: CDR1 LGHDT, CDR2 YNNKEL (reference sequence). Trimming took off 6 bases at V and 13 bases at J, with 16 bases between the two ends. The CDR3 is CASSPGFRFPLHF. The CDR3 coding sequence is TGTGCCAGCAGTCCGGGGTTTAGATTTCCCCTCCACTTT.

The chain's CDR3 is CASSTGLAGETQYF. CDR3 bases: TGTGCCAGCAGCACCGGACTAGCAGGGGAGACCCAGTACTTC. The chain has TRBV3-1 (or the pseudogene TRBV3-2) and TRBJ2-5; 8 bases are a match to TRBD2. Germline CDR1 LGHDT, CDR2 YNNKEL (reference sequence). V trimming: 5 bases; J trimming: 5 bases; junction bases outside the gene matches: 7. The CDR3 runs to 14 residues.

The chain combines TRBV5-1 with TRBJ1-2; D is unclear. The CDR3 sequence is 15 residues long. The germline V gene has CDR1 SGHRS and CDR2 YFSETQ. V lost 2 bases and J 0 bases, leaving 11 bases between the germline ends. CDR3 sequence reads: CASSFTDGTNYGYTF. For the CDR3, the DNA is TGCGCCAGCAGCTTCACGGACGGGACTAACTATGGCTACACCTTC.

Concerning this clone itself: This sample includes further DNA sequences coding for the same CDR3. The chain carries TRBV27 and TRBJ2-7, with 9 bases identical to TRBD2. Per germline, CDR1 MNHEY and CDR2 SMNVEV (reference sequence). There are 13 residues in the CDR3. The J segment lost 0 bases and the V segment lost 6 bases, leaving 0 bases of the junction unmatched. CDR3 DNA: TGTGCCAGCAGGACTAGCGGCTCCTACGAGCAGTACTTC. Protein product: CASRTSGSYEQYF.

This clone came up a few times. The gene calls are TRBV7-9 and TRBJ2-7; 9 nucleotides align to TRBD2. CDR1 is SEHNR, CDR2 FQNEAQ, per germline (reference sequence). This CDR3 is 15 amino acids long. J was trimmed by 6 bases and V by 1 base; bases with no gene match: 7. Here the CDR3 DNA reads TGTGCCAGCAGCTTAGAGACGGGACTAGCTGCCGAGCAGTACTTC. Protein sequence: CASSLETGLAAEQYF.

By proportion, this clone is medium-sized. As DNA, the CDR3 is TGTGCCAGCAGCTTGGGAGGGGGGTTCGGGTTCGAGCAGTACTTC. The encoded protein is CASSLGGGFGFEQYF. The chain has TRBV7-9 and TRBJ2-7, with a tentative D call TRBD2 (7 bases). The germline CDR1 and CDR2 sequences are SEHNR and FQNEAQ (reference sequence). V lost 3 bases to trimming and J lost 6 bases, with 18 bases between them. CDR3 length: 15 amino acids. Based on the CDR3 plus reference TRBV7-9 and TRBJ2-7, the full variable domain is DTGVSQNPRHKITKRGQNVTFRCDPISEHNRLYWYRQTLGQGPEFLTYFQNEAQLEKSRLLSDRFSAERPKGSFSTLEIQRTEQGDSAMYLCASSLGGGFGFEQYFGPGTRLTVT.

This sequence joins TRBV5-1 and TRBJ2-2; 12 bases fit TRBD2. Unmatched junction bases numbered 11, after V lost 5 bases and J lost 6 bases. Germline CDR1 reads SGHRS; CDR2 reads YFSETQ. There are 17 residues in the CDR3. In DNA, the CDR3 is TGCGCCAGCAGGGCGACTAGCGGGAGTGGAGCGGCCGGGGAGCTGTTTTTT. Its protein product is CASRATSGSGAAGELFF.

This clone was seen a handful of times. The rearrangement links TRBV7-9 to TRBJ1-1, with D perhaps matching TRBD1 (5 bases). The V end was cut by 6 bases, the J end by 4 bases, with 21 bases between. The CDR3 consists of 16 residues. Germline V lookup: CDR1 SEHNR, CDR2 FQNEAQ (reference sequence). CDR3 DNA sequence: TGTGCCAGCAGGGCAAAGACAGCTTCCCCGTTCACTGAAGCTTTCTTT. Its protein is CASRAKTASPFTEAFF.